This T cell receptor (beta chain) came from a study of CXCR3-negative and CXCR3-positive naive CD8 T cells. Study at large: Roughly 1.5 +/- 0.3 million TRB reads came from each library, giving around 140 million in total. Findings of the study overall: The study found more hydrophobic TRB CDR3s in CXCR3-positive naive cells than in CXCR3-negative naive cells.

The CDR3 has 15 amino acids. CDR1 is MGHRA and CDR2 is YSYEKL in the germline V gene. The method, 5' RACE with UMI labels, was used to prepare the TRB cDNA libraries. TCRdb re-called the 5' RACE reads, yielding one record per CDR3 amino acid sequence without DNA. This specimen shows tens of thousands of distinct CDR3 sequences; the ten leading clones hold approximately 0.53%. With respect to this clonotype: The antigen is undetermined.

Among CD8+ T cells, naive ones were CD45RO-CCR7+CD27+CD95-. This chain uses TRBV4-1 with TRBJ2-1; TCRdb designates TRBD2, a call that cannot be tested without DNA. Specimen: naive CXCR3+ CD8+ T cells from blood. Subset specified: CD45RO-CCR7+CD27+CD95- naive CD8+ T cells expressing CXCR3 (TNR3+). This clonotype was obtained from a human donor in good health. Some clones in this sample may be carry-over from other donors' samples. CDR3 residues: CASSQDTVGDNEQFF.